This T cell receptor beta chain was profiled in a study of T cell responses to AZD1222 COVID-19 vaccine (dated by TCRdb to the early 2020s). With respect to the entire study: AZD1222 recipients given second doses at about 4 weeks or at about 12 weeks were pooled, since spike-specific TCR depth and breadth were not found to differ between the two schedules. A total of approximately 240 trial participants underwent TCR sequencing, of whom some 210 received two doses of AZD1222 and about 25 received two doses of the MenACWY control vaccine. Trial participants were enrolled by age into 18-55, 56-69 and 70-plus year subgroups, with around 150, 28 and 57 TCR-sequenced participants respectively. Results and caveats for the whole study, not just this receptor: After two AZD1222 doses, both the breadth and the depth of spike-specific TCRs were significantly higher than at day 0 and than in MenACWY recipients. Conclusions about previously exposed vaccinees are limited because only six or seven AZD1222 recipients were SARS-CoV-2 seropositive at baseline. Vaccine-associated CD4 TCRs spanned the whole spike protein, with dominant responses in regions 160-218 and 743-854. Participants were mostly white British, with more females than males. The authors suggested clonal diversity may have been underestimated. Because no samples from the day 14 peak response were available, repertoires could be characterized only after the peak T cell response. Nearly half of unique spike-specific TCRs reportedly recognized epitopes outside regions mutated in the B.1.351 and B.1.1.7 variants. The 56-69-year group was small, and its depth increase did not reach significance, likely because of low power.

On this clone itself: What antigen it recognizes has not been identified. Per-nucleotide qualities are absent, and no much larger clonotype sits a single base away.

CDR3 length: 15 amino acids, cysteine to phenylalanine. Only CDR3 DNA is held: 45 bases, read in frame from base 1. As encoded in the germline V gene, CDR1 is ENHRY while CDR2 is SYGVKD. The trim is 6 bases for V and 2 bases for J, with a gap of 17 bases between the germline ends. The CDR3 regions of human TCRbeta chains were analyzed by immunosequencing. For the original study's pipeline: TCRs in the repertoires were matched against a reference library of SARS-CoV-2-specific TCRs that had been generated with the MIRA antigen-specificity platform. Breadth meant the fraction of unique TCRs that were SARS-CoV-2-associated, whereas depth meant the fraction of total T cells that were SARS-CoV-2-associated. Using the MIRA data, every spike-specific TCR was mapped to the spike region that the TCR reacted to and assigned to either a CD4 or a CD8 class. Log10-transformed breadth and depth values were compared by one-way ANOVA with Sidak's multiple comparisons tests. TCRdb re-hosts the immuneACCESS table, in-frame sequences only. Its copies lack some clones; in the studies checked, an unresolved V gene accounts for under half of them, and the cause for the rest is not known. The V and J calls and the clone size are those of that table, but D and trimming were determined from the DNA. Across this sample there are about 56,000 clones, with 70% to 90% seen only once. The ten top clones hold approximately 16% of the sample.

This sample's time point label indicates: baseline before first vaccination. The vaccinee samples were drawn from two UK trials, COV001 and COV002, one of which was a single-blind randomized controlled phase 2/3 trial testing AZD1222 (ChAdOx1 nCoV-19) in healthy adults. For TCRbeta chain sequencing, PBMC samples from trial participants were taken at day 0 and at day 28 after the second dose. This clonotype was obtained from an adult in good health. The chain joins TRBV10-3 to TRBJ2-7; the D gene is possibly TRBD1 or TRBD2, each agreeing over 5 bases. This sample comprised peripheral blood, obtained on day 0 of AZD1222 vaccination. In nucleotides, the sequence is TGTGCCATCAGCCTTACTCCTGGGACCACCTACGAGCAGTACTTC. This encodes CAISLTPGTTYEQYF.